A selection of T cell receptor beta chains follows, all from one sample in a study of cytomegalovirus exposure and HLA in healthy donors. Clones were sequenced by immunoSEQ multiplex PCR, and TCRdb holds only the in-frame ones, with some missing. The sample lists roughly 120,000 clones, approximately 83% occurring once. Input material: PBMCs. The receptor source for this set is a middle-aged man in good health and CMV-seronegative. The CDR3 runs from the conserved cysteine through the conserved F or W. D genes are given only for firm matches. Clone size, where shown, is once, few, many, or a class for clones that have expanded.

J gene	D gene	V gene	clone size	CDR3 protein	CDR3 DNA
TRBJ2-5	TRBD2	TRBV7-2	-	CASSNPLAGGWETQYF	TGTGCCAGCAGCAACCCTCTAGCGGGGGGCTGGGAGACCCAGTACTTC
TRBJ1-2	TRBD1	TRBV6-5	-	CASSYLTGPGYTF	TGTGCCAGCAGTTACCTGACAGGGCCTGGCTACACCTTC
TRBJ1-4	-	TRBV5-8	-	CASSLEMGPQTTVYEKLFF	TGTGCCAGCAGCTTGGAAATGGGGCCCCAAACTACGGTCTATGAAAAACTGTTTTTT
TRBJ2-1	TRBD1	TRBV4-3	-	CASSLQQGYHEQFF	TGCGCCAGCAGCCTCCAACAGGGGTACCATGAGCAGTTCTTC
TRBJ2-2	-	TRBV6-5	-	CASNPGANTGELFF	TGTGCCAGCAACCCAGGGGCGAACACCGGGGAGCTGTTTTTT
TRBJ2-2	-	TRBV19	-	CASSKRPGELFF	TGTGCCAGTAGTAAGAGGCCCGGGGAGCTGTTTTTT
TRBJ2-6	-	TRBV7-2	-	CASSLVTTGANVLTF	TGTGCCAGCAGCTTAGTTACAACTGGGGCCAACGTCCTGACTTTC
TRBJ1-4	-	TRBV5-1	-	CASRLRTATNEKLFF	TGCGCCAGCCGACTGAGGACTGCAACTAATGAAAAACTGTTTTTT
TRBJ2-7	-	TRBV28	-	CASSSPLQGSYEQYF	TGTGCCAGCAGTTCCCCCTTACAGGGCTCCTACGAGCAGTACTTC
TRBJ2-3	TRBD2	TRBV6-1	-	CASSETSGGADTQYF	TGTGCCAGCAGTGAGACTAGCGGGGGGGCAGATACGCAGTATTTT
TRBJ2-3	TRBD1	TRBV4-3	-	CASSQKGLDRGAQYF	TGCGCCAGCAGCCAAAAGGGGCTTGACAGGGGTGCGCAGTATTTT
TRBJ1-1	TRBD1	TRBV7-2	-	CASRINRGENTEAFF	TGTGCCAGCAGGATTAACAGGGGGGAGAACACTGAAGCTTTCTTT
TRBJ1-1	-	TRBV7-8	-	CASSLRGTGSQAFF	TGTGCCAGCAGCTTAAGAGGTACGGGTTCGCAAGCTTTCTTT
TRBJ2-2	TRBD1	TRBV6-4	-	CASSDMGTGANTGELFF	TGTGCCAGCAGTGATATGGGGACAGGGGCCAACACCGGGGAGCTGTTTTTT
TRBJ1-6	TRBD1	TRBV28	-	CASSSNRQGNSRRSPLHF	TGTGCCAGCAGTTCGAATAGACAGGGTAACAGCAGGCGTTCACCCCTCCACTTT
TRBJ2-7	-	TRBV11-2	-	CASSLVAGAYEQYF	TGTGCCAGCAGCTTAGTTGCAGGGGCCTACGAGCAGTACTTC
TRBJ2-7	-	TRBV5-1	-	CASSAALHYEQYF	TGCGCCAGCAGCGCGGCACTTCACTACGAGCAGTACTTC
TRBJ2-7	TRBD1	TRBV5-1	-	CASSVGTGVYEQYF	TGCGCCAGCAGCGTCGGGACAGGGGTCTACGAGCAGTACTTC
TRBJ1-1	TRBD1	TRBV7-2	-	CASSYRTGGHTEAFF	TGTGCCAGCAGCTATCGGACAGGGGGCCACACTGAAGCTTTCTTT
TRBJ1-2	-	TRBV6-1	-	CASSETAYGYTF	TGTGCCAGCAGTGAAACAGCTTATGGCTACACCTTC
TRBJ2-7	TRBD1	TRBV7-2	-	CASSLAGGQGMGEQYF	TGTGCCAGCAGCTTAGCGGGCGGACAGGGGATGGGCGAGCAGTACTTC
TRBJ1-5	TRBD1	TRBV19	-	CASNTDRGSQPQHF	TGTGCCAGTAATACTGACAGGGGAAGTCAGCCCCAGCATTTT
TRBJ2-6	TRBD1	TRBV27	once	CASSYVRGRSPGANVLTF	TGTGCCAGCAGTTATGTCAGGGGGCGCTCCCCCGGGGCCAACGTCCTGACTTTC
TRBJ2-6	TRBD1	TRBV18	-	CASSESLRGLAGANVLTF	TGTGCCAGCTCAGAAAGTCTCAGGGGGCTAGCTGGGGCCAACGTCCTGACTTTC
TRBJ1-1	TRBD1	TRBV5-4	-	CASRPGQGARNTEAFF	TGTGCCAGCAGGCCGGGACAGGGGGCGCGGAACACTGAAGCTTTCTTT
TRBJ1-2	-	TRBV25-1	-	CASSEGQGYGYTF	TGTGCCAGCAGTGAAGGTCAGGGTTATGGCTACACCTTC
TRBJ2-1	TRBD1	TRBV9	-	CASSGGKRGQGKGNEQFF	TGTGCCAGCAGCGGGGGGAAACGAGGACAGGGGAAAGGCAATGAGCAGTTCTTC
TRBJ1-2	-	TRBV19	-	CASSILSGYGYTF	TGTGCCAGTAGTATACTGTCGGGCTATGGCTACACCTTC
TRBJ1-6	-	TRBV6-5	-	CASSRGFSDSPLHF	TGTGCCAGCAGCCGGGGGTTTTCGGATTCACCCCTCCACTTT
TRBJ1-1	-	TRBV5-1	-	CASSYGTRDEAFF	TGCGCCAGCAGCTACGGGACACGGGATGAAGCTTTCTTT
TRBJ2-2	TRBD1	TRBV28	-	CAGQASNTGELFF	TGTGCCGGACAGGCCTCTAACACCGGGGAGCTGTTTTTT
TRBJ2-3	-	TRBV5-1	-	CASSLSGSTDTQYF	TGCGCCAGCAGCTTATCAGGGAGCACAGATACGCAGTATTTT
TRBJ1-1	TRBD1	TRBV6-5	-	CAVYRGRNTEAFF	TGTGCCGTTTACAGGGGAAGGAACACTGAAGCTTTCTTT
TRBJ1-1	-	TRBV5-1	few	CASRRTATTEAFF	TGCGCCAGCAGGCGGACAGCGACCACTGAAGCTTTCTTT
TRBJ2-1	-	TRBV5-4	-	CASSLEAARTSYNEQFF	TGTGCCAGCAGCTTGGAAGCTGCTAGAACTTCCTACAATGAGCAGTTCTTC
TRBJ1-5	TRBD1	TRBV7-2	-	CASSFGQGQPQHF	TGTGCCAGCAGCTTTGGACAGGGCCAGCCCCAGCATTTT
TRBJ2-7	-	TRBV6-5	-	CASAFRDNWGEQYF	TGTGCCAGCGCGTTTAGGGACAACTGGGGAGAGCAGTACTTC
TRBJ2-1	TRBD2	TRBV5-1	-	CASSFWTSGGAGSNEQFF	TGCGCCAGCAGCTTTTGGACTAGCGGGGGGGCCGGATCCAATGAGCAGTTCTTC
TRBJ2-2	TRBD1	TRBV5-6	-	CASSFFRDRTTGELFF	TGTGCCAGCAGTTTCTTCCGGGACAGGACCACCGGGGAGCTGTTTTTT
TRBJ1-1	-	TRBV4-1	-	CASSPRTLQNTEAFF	TGCGCCAGCAGCCCCCGGACACTCCAGAACACTGAAGCCTTCTTT
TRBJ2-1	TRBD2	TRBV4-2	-	CASSHGLADEQFF	TGTGCCAGCAGCCACGGACTAGCGGATGAGCAGTTCTTC
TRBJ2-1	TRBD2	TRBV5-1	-	CASSLALAGIPNEQFF	TGCGCCAGCAGCTTGGCACTAGCGGGGATTCCCAATGAGCAGTTCTTC